This T cell receptor beta chain is from a study of T cells in localized non-small cell lung cancer. V gave up 0 bases and J gave up 4 bases, with 15 bases separating them. The CDR3 has 16 amino acids. The germline V gene has CDR1 SGDLS and CDR2 YYNGEE. Data came from immunoSEQ multiplex PCR; TCRdb stores just in-frame clones and leaves some out. This sample has 55,000 to 75,000 clones, with approximately 91% found just once. Remarks on this clone: Its antigen remains unknown.

Notes on the study in general: Elevated circulating T cell density in blood was associated with longer overall survival. The greatest T cell clonality was found in uninvolved adjacent lung (higher than in tumor).

This sequence joins TRBV9 and TRBJ2-3, with D unclear. Sequenced here: peripheral blood, sampled before any cancer treatment. This clonotype was sampled from a man between 40 and 70 years old with stage I lung adenocarcinoma. CDR3 sequence (DNA): TGTGCCAGCAGCGTAGAAGGCGCCCTTGGGGCAGATACGCAGTATTTT. As protein: CASSVEGALGADTQYF. Using reference TRBV9 and TRBJ2-3 for the parts outside the CDR3, the full variable domain is DSGVTQTPKHLITATGQRVTLRCSPRSGDLSVYWYQQSLDQGLQFLIQYYNGEERAKGNILERFSAQQFPDLHSELNLSSLELGDSALYFCASSVEGALGADTQYFGPGTRLTVL.